This passage covers 20 T cell receptor beta chains from one sample sequenced in a study of cytomegalovirus exposure and HLA in healthy donors. Researchers ran the PCR with 60 Vbeta and 13 Jbeta primers. Data came from immunoSEQ multiplex PCR; TCRdb stores just in-frame clones and leaves some out. The sample has about 180,000 clones; over 75% are singletons. Sequencing was carried out using PBMCs. These receptors came from a man aged 60 to 75 in good health and CMV-seronegative.

The rearrangement uses TRBV19 and TRBJ1-3, with 8 bases lining up with TRBD1. The CDR3 sequence is 17 residues long. The germline V gene has CDR1 LNHDA and CDR2 SQIVND (reference sequence). Losses at the gene ends were 5 bases for V and 0 bases for J; bases not matched to a gene: 9. Here the CDR3 reads CASSLYGQGISGNTIYF. The CDR3 DNA sequence: TGTGCCAGTAGTCTGTACGGACAGGGAATCTCTGGAAACACCATATATTTT.

CDR3 nucleotides: TGTGCCAGCAGGCCACAGGGGGGCGATGAGCAGTTCTTC. Its translation: CASRPQGGDEQFF. The chain uses TRBV6-5 and TRBJ2-1; 8 bases are shared with TRBD1. The trim removed 6 bases at V and 8 bases at J, leaving 6 bases unmatched. The CDR3 totals 13 residues. Germline V gene data show CDR1 as MNHEY and CDR2 as SVGAGI.

J is TRBJ2-2 and V is TRBV7-2, with TRBD2 identical over 7 bases. The V and J ends lost 1 base and 7 bases, in that order; junction bases with no gene match: 6. There are 15 residues in the CDR3. From germline, CDR1 is SGHTA and CDR2 FQGNSA. The CDR3 nucleotides are TGTGCCAGCAGCTTAGGTGGGGGGGATCACGGGGAGCTGTTTTTT. Translating gives CASSLGGGDHGELFF. Filled out from reference TRBV7-2 and TRBJ2-2, the complete variable domain reads GAGVSQSPSNKVTEKGKDVELRCDPISGHTALYWYRQSLGQGLEFLIYFQGNSAPDKSGLPSDRFSAERTGGSVSTLTIQRTQQEDSAVYLCASSLGGGDHGELFFGEGSRLTVL.

This clone was seen more than once but under ten times. The genes are TRBV5-8 and TRBJ1-1; D gene uncertain. Trimming stripped 1 base from V and 4 bases from J, with 11 bases between. The CDR3 is 14 residues long. CDR1 and CDR2 from the germline V gene are SGHTS and YDEGEE. CDR3 sequence: CASSLRGHGTEAFF. The CDR3 region has the DNA TGTGCCAGCAGCTTGCGAGGGCACGGCACTGAAGCTTTCTTT.

V and J are TRBV29-1 and TRBJ1-1, with unresolved D. This CDR3 is built from 14 residues. Germline CDR1 SQVTM, CDR2 ANQGSEA. Between the trimmed V and J ends, which lost 0 bases and 0 bases, there was a span of 8 bases. Here the CDR3 DNA reads TGCAGCGTTGAAGAGGCAGACATGAACACTGAAGCTTTCTTT. Amino acid sequence: CSVEEADMNTEAFF.

This chain joins TRBV6-4 and TRBJ2-1; D call uncertain. Germline-derived CDR1 and CDR2 are MRHNA and SNTAGT. The CDR3 is 15 residues long. V lost 4 bases, J lost 0 bases, and 10 bases lay in between. Here the CDR3 reads CASSVVSSSYNEQFF. The CDR3 nucleotides read TGTGCCAGCAGTGTCGTTTCGAGCTCCTACAATGAGCAGTTCTTC.

V is TRBV19 and J is TRBJ2-7; D gene uncertain. Germline V lookup: CDR1 LNHDA, CDR2 SQIVND (reference sequence). The CDR3 runs 15 residues. Trimming cost V 6 bases and J 3 bases, with 18 bases left between them. This CDR3 is CASSSSADSFYEQYF. The CDR3 region has the DNA TGTGCCAGTAGCTCATCGGCGGATTCATTCTACGAGCAGTACTTC.

This chain links TRBV19 with TRBJ2-1; TRBD2 matches at 8 bases. After removal of 6 bases from V and 8 bases from J, the junction contained 6 bases not matched to a gene. Looked up from germline, CDR1 is LNHDA and CDR2 is SQIVND (reference sequence). There are 13 residues in the CDR3. The CDR3 is CASRDGRAYEQFF. In DNA, the CDR3 is TGTGCCAGTAGGGACGGGAGGGCCTATGAGCAGTTCTTC.

The rearrangement joins TRBV25-1 to TRBJ1-2; perhaps TRBD1 as D (5 bases). Germline CDR1 is MGHDK and CDR2 is SYGVNS. Trimming left V 5 bases short and J 2 bases short, with 12 bases between. The CDR3 is 14 amino acids. The CDR3, as DNA: TGTGCCAGCAGTTTTAGGGGTGCCAACTATGGCTACACCTTC. Translating it yields CASSFRGANYGYTF.

The chain joins TRBV18 to TRBJ2-7, with D perhaps TRBD2 (6 bases). The CDR3 consists of 14 residues. The germline V gene has CDR1 KGHSH and CDR2 LQKENI. The V gene lost 1 base and the J gene lost 8 bases, with 15 bases spanning the gap. In nucleotides, the CDR3 is TGTGCCAGCTCACCACGGGACTCCTCTCTCCAGCAGTACTTC. Translation: CASSPRDSSLQQYF.

In this sample, this clone turned up a few times. The sample contains more than one DNA sequence encoding this CDR3. The V and J genes are TRBV7-9 and TRBJ1-5; no clear D gene. V lost 2 bases and J 1 base, leaving 3 bases between the germline ends. CDR1 is SEHNR and CDR2 is FQNEAQ in the germline V gene (reference sequence). This CDR3 contains 13 residues. Here the CDR3 DNA reads TGTGCCAGCAGCTTATCGAGCAATCAGCCCCAGCATTTT. Amino acids: CASSLSSNQPQHF.

The V gene is TRBV9, the J gene TRBJ1-5, with D unclear. Per the germline V gene, CDR1 is SGDLS and CDR2 is YYNGEE. The CDR3 runs 15 residues. V dropped 0 bases and J dropped 0 bases, with 7 bases sitting between them. CDR3 residues: CASSVGDYSNQPQHF. CDR3 in DNA: TGTGCCAGCAGCGTAGGAGATTATAGCAATCAGCCCCAGCATTTT.

This clone was counted a few times. This chain joins TRBV11-2 and TRBJ1-3; no clear D. The CDR3 has 19 residues. Germline CDR1 reads SGHAT; CDR2 reads FQNNGV. Trimming removed 2 bases at V and 0 bases at J, with 20 bases between. The CDR3 spells CASSLIGVGDLLSGNTIYF. In DNA, the CDR3 is TGTGCCAGCAGCTTAATTGGGGTGGGAGACTTGCTCTCTGGAAACACCATATATTTT.

The count of this clone is one. A read error may produce the germline difference seen at one junction end. The chain joins TRBV30 to TRBJ1-6; unclear D gene. Looked up from germline, CDR1 is GTSNPN and CDR2 is SVGIG (reference sequence). CDR3 length equals 17 residues. The CDR3 bases are TGTGCCTGGAGGTGGGCGAATTCCAGCTCCTATAATTCACCCCTCAACTTT. As protein: CAWRWANSSSYNSPLNF.

The chain uses TRBV5-4 and TRBJ2-7; the match to TRBD2 covers 9 bases. CDR1 is SGHNT and CDR2 is YYREEE in the germline V gene (reference sequence). This CDR3 has 15 amino acids. V gave up 4 bases and J gave up 2 bases; unmatched junction bases: 7. CDR3 bases: TGTGCCAGCAGCCGCCGGACTAGCGCCGCCTACGAGCAGTACTTC. This translates into CASSRRTSAAYEQYF.

J is TRBJ1-2 and V is TRBV11-2, with TRBD1 matching 10 bases. This CDR3 comprises 16 residues. The V and J ends lost 3 bases and 8 bases, in that order; junction bases with no gene match: 12. Germline V CDR1 and CDR2: SGHAT, FQNNGV. CDR3 residues: CASSLRDRGGVGGYTF. The CDR3, as DNA: TGTGCCAGCAGCTTGCGGGACAGGGGAGGGGTAGGGGGCTACACCTTC.

The rearrangement joins TRBV2 to TRBJ1-1; unclear D gene. Per the germline V gene, CDR1 is SNHLY and CDR2 is FYNNEI. Trimming left V 3 bases short and J 10 bases short, with 12 bases between. This CDR3 comprises 12 residues. CDR3 amino acids: CASSDYSRVAFF. DNA of the CDR3: TGTGCCAGCAGTGATTATTCTAGAGTAGCTTTCTTT. Full variable domain (missing parts from reference TRBV2 and TRBJ1-1): EPEVTQTPSHQVTQMGQEVILRCVPISNHLYFYWYRQILGQKVEFLVSFYNNEISEKSEIFDDQFSVERPDGSNFTLKIRSTKLEDSAMYFCASSDYSRVAFFGQGTRLTVV.

This sequence joins TRBV7-2 and TRBJ2-3, with TRBD2 matching 10 bases. The CDR3 totals 16 residues. The junction had 3 bases not matched to a gene; V was cut back by 1 base and J by 2 bases. The germline V gene encodes CDR1 SGHTA and CDR2 FQGNSA. The DNA of the CDR3 is TGTGCCAGCAGCTTAGAGAGCGGGAGGGCCACAGATACGCAGTATTTT. It yields the protein CASSLESGRATDTQYF.

The V gene is TRBV11-2, the J gene TRBJ2-2; TRBD2 is a possible D gene (5 bases). The germline CDR1 and CDR2 sequences are SGHAT and FQNNGV. The CDR3 covers 15 residues. Trimming shortened V by 8 bases and J by 1 base, and 14 bases separated the two germline ends. The CDR3 DNA sequence: TGTGCCAGCCAAACCCTGCGGGTGAACACCGGGGAGCTGTTTTTT. This sequence encodes CASQTLRVNTGELFF.

The rearrangement links TRBV2 to TRBJ1-2; 9 bases are shared with TRBD1. Trimming took 6 bases from V and 4 from J; bases not matched to a gene: 12. This CDR3 is 16 amino acids long. Germline V lookup: CDR1 SNHLY, CDR2 FYNNEI. Here the CDR3 reads CASRKTGTGSSYGYTF. The CDR3, as DNA: TGTGCCAGCAGGAAGACCGGGACAGGGAGTAGCTATGGCTACACCTTC.